The sample holds many counts of the clone carrying this T cell receptor beta chain. TCR beta CDR3 regions were amplified from RNA transcripts. In the first-round RT-PCR of the TCR CDR3, the HTBI primer set was used. From the multiplex PCR reads, TCRdb called clonotypes with MiXCR, one entry per CDR3 protein. The repertoire holds 400,000 to 500,000 distinct CDR3 sequences, with about 15% as singletons. V was shortened by 5 bases and J by 8 bases, with 11 bases between the two germline ends. The CDR3 contains 12 residues. Germline-derived CDR1 and CDR2 are SGHRS and YFSETQ. This sample was included in a study of T cells in Graves' hyperthyroidism and ophthalmopathy. Across the study: Peripheral blood was acquired at first diagnosis, ahead of any therapy whatsoever.

This sequence joins TRBV5-1 and TRBJ2-1; D is uncertain. The sequence derives from a man younger than 35 with Graves' ophthalmopathy. The sample comprised blood. CDR3 loop: CASRIGVDEQFF. The CDR3 DNA follows: TGCGCCAGCAGAATAGGAGTCGATGAGCAGTTCTTC.